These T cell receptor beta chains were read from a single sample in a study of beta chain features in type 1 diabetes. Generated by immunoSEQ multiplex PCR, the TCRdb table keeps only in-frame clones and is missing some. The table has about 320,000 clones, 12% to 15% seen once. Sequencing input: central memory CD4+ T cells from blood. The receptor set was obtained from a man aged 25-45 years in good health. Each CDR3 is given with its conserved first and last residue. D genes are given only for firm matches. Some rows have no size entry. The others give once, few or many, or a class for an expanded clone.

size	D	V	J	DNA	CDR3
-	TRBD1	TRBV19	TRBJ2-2	TGTGCCAGCGAGACAGGGGTCCACACCGGGGAGCTGTTTTTT	CASETGVHTGELFF
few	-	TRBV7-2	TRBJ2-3	TGTGCCAGCACCGGGGGGCGAAGCACAGATACGCAGTATTTT	CASTGGRSTDTQYF
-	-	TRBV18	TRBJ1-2	TGTGCCAGCTCACCCGACAGAGGCGAGGGTCGCGGCTACACCTTC	CASSPDRGEGRGYTF
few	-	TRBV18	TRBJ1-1	TGTGCCAGCTCCCTAGACAAGAACACTGAAGCTTTCTTT	CASSLDKNTEAFF
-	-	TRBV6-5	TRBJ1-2	TGTGCCAGCAGTCGCCTAGGGGGTGACTATGGCTACACCTTC	CASSRLGGDYGYTF
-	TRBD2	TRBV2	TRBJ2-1	TGTGCCAGCGAAGATCTGGGGACTAGCCTTGTAGATGAGCAGTTCTTC	CASEDLGTSLVDEQFF
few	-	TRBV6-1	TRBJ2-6	TGTGCCAGCAGCCTCAGGGGTTTCAGGGCCAACGTCCTGACTTTC	CASSLRGFRANVLTF
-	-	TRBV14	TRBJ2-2	TGTGCCAGCAGCCACCCCGGCACGAACACCGGGGAGCTGTTTTTT	CASSHPGTNTGELFF
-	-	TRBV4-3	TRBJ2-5	TGCGCCAGCAGCCTCGGGCAGGGAGAGACCCAGTACTTC	CASSLGQGETQYF
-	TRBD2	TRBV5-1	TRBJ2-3	TGCGCCAGCAGCTTGGTTCTAGCGGGAAGCACAGATACGCAGTATTTT	CASSLVLAGSTDTQYF
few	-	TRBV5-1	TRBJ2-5	TGCGCCAGCAGCTTGGCCGACCTCAAAGAGACCCAGTACTTC	CASSLADLKETQYF
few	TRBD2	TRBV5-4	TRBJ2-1	TGTGCCAGCAGCTCAAAAGGACTAGCGGGAGGACTTCACAATGAGCAGTTCTTC	CASSSKGLAGGLHNEQFF
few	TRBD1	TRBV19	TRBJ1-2	TGTGCCAGCCTTGGACAGGGGGCTAATGGCTACACCTTC	CASLGQGANGYTF
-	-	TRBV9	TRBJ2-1	TGTGCCAGCAGGTCGGGGGATGAGCAGTTCTTC	CASRSGDEQFF
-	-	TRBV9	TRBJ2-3	TGTGCCAGCAGCGTAGATGGCGTGGATACGCAGTATTTT	CASSVDGVDTQYF
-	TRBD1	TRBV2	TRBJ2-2	TGTGCCAGCAGTCTACAGGGGCTAACTAACACCGGGGAGCTGTTTTTT	CASSLQGLTNTGELFF
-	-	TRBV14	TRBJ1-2	TGTGCCAGCAGCCAAGGTACAGGGAGTAGTTCTGGCTACACCTTC	CASSQGTGSSSGYTF
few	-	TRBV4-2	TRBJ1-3	TGTGCCAGCAGCCAAAGTGAAATCTCTGGAAACACCATATATTTT	CASSQSEISGNTIYF
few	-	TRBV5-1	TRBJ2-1	TGCGCCAGCAGCTTGGTTGGGGGATTTGATGAGCAGTTCTTC	CASSLVGGFDEQFF
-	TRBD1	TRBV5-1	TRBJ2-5	TGCGCCAGCAGCTCCTCGGCACAGGGGGCACAAGAGACCCAGTACTTC	CASSSSAQGAQETQYF
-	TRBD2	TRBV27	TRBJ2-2	TGTGCCAGCAGTCAGCAAGCGGGACTAGCGGGAGTGGCCGGGGAGCTGTTTTTT	CASSQQAGLAGVAGELFF
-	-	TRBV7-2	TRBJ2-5	TGTGCCAGCAGCTTAGTTCCAGGCCAAGAGACCCAGTACTTC	CASSLVPGQETQYF
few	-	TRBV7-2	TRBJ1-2	TGTGCCAGCAGCTTAGAAGCAGCCTACCGTAGCTATGGCTACACCTTC	CASSLEAAYRSYGYTF
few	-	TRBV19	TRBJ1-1	TGTGCCAGTAGGCCCATTCGAGTGGCGGTTAGGGGGAACACTGAAGCTTTCTTT	CASRPIRVAVRGNTEAFF
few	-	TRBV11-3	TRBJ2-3	TGTGCCAGCTCCCCAGGGGTGGTCACAGATACGCAGTATTTT	CASSPGVVTDTQYF
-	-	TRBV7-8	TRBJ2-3	TGTGCCAGCAACGGGGCCAGGTTTAGCACAGATACGCAGTATTTT	CASNGARFSTDTQYF
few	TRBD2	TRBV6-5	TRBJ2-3	TGTGCCAGCAGTCAACTAGCGGCGCTATCGCAGTATTTT	CASSQLAALSQYF
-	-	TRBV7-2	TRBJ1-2	TGTGCCAGCAGCTTAGAGGCCGGGTTTAAGGGGAGAAACTATGGCTACACCTTC	CASSLEAGFKGRNYGYTF
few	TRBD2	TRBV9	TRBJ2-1	TGTGCCAGCAGCGTAGACCCTAGCGGCCATAATGAGCAGTTCTTC	CASSVDPSGHNEQFF
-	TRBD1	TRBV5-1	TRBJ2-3	TGCGCCAGCAGCCTAGACAGGGTCACAGATACGCAGTATTTT	CASSLDRVTDTQYF
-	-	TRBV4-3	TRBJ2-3	TGCGCCAGCAGCCACGAAACTTCTAACACAGATACGCAGTATTTT	CASSHETSNTDTQYF
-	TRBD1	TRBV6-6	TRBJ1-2	TGTGCCAGCAGTTACCTCCGGGACAGAGGGGTGAGTGGCTACACCTTC	CASSYLRDRGVSGYTF
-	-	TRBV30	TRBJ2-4	TGTGCCTGGAGTTCGGGCAGGGGAGCCAAAAACATTCAGTACTTC	CAWSSGRGAKNIQYF
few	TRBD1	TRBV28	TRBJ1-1	TGTGCCAGCAGAACACAGGGGGCGGGGAACACTGAAGCTTTCTTT	CASRTQGAGNTEAFF
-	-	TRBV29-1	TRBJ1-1	TGCAGCGTTGATAAGGCGAACACTGAAGCTTTCTTT	CSVDKANTEAFF
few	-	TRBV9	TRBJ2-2	TGTGCCAGCAGTCTCTTTGACGCGAACACCGGGGAGCTGTTTTTT	CASSLFDANTGELFF
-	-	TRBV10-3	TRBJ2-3	TGTGCCATCAGTGAGTCCTGGTCGGGGGGCCAAGGACAGACGGGGACAGATACGCAGTATTTT	CAISESWSGGQGQTGTDTQYF